Listed below are T cell receptor beta chains from one sample, sequenced in a study of blood T cell repertoires in COVID-19. Assay: immunoSEQ multiplex PCR; the TCRdb copy retains only in-frame clones and omits some. The table has about 70,000 clones, over 75% seen once. Sequenced material: peripheral blood. All receptors come from a woman of 80 years or more with active or convalescent COVID-19. Each CDR3 is given with its conserved first and last residue. Fields, in order: J gene, V gene, D gene, clone size, CDR3 protein, CDR3 DNA. D genes are given only for firm matches. Clone size appears in some rows only: once, few, many, or a class for an expanded clone.

TRBJ2-3	TRBV18	.	once	CASSENTIDTQYF	TGTGCCAGCTCAGAGAATACTATAGATACGCAGTATTTT
TRBJ2-2	TRBV6-6	TRBD2	.	CASSWLAGGITGELFF	TGTGCCAGCAGTTGGCTAGCGGGGGGAATCACCGGGGAGCTGTTTTTT
TRBJ2-1	TRBV29-1	TRBD1	many	CSSVVQGAYEQFF	TGCAGCAGCGTTGTACAGGGGGCTTATGAGCAGTTCTTC
TRBJ2-3	TRBV20-1	TRBD2	.	CSASPSSGGPTDTQYF	TGCAGTGCTAGTCCTTCGAGCGGGGGGCCCACAGATACGCAGTATTTT
TRBJ2-2	TRBV14	TRBD1	few	CASSQDRPPITGELFF	TGTGCCAGCAGTCAGGACAGGCCTCCTATCACCGGGGAGCTGTTTTTT
TRBJ1-3	TRBV4-3	.	.	CASSQASDSLGNTIYF	TGCGCCAGCAGCCAAGCGTCCGACAGTCTTGGAAACACCATATATTTT
TRBJ2-2	TRBV18	TRBD2	.	CASSTLDAGGTGELFF	TGTGCCAGCTCGACGCTAGATGCGGGGGGCACCGGGGAGCTGTTTTTT
TRBJ2-3	TRBV4-3	TRBD2	.	CASSHSGAEDTQYF	TGCGCCAGCAGCCACAGCGGGGCAGAAGATACGCAGTATTTT
TRBJ1-2	TRBV10-3	TRBD1	.	CAISTTGGDYGYTF	TGTGCCATCAGTACGACAGGGGGCGACTATGGCTACACCTTC
TRBJ1-2	TRBV6-5	.	once	CATQAPNTNYGYTF	TGTGCCACCCAGGCCCCGAATACTAACTATGGCTACACCTTC
TRBJ1-2	TRBV27	TRBD1	.	CASRATGVFYGYTF	TGTGCCAGCAGGGCGACAGGGGTTTTCTATGGCTACACCTTC
TRBJ1-2	TRBV7-9	TRBD1	once	CASSADRGYGYTF	TGTGCCAGCAGCGCTGACAGGGGATATGGCTACACCTTC
TRBJ2-1	TRBV15	TRBD2	.	CATSRPGTSGDNEQFF	TGTGCCACCAGCAGACCCGGGACTAGCGGGGATAATGAGCAGTTCTTC
TRBJ2-7	TRBV7-8	.	.	CASGGTESYEQYF	TGTGCCAGCGGGGGGACAGAATCCTACGAGCAGTACTTC
TRBJ2-3	TRBV7-8	.	.	CASSLSQTDTQYF	TGTGCCAGCAGCTTATCCCAGACAGATACGCAGTATTTT
TRBJ1-1	TRBV11-2	.	.	CASSRTGYTEAFF	TGTGCCAGCAGCCGTACAGGGTACACTGAAGCTTTCTTT
TRBJ2-6	TRBV3-1/TRBV3-2	TRBD2	once	CASSQDGTGGSGANVLTF	TGTGCCAGCAGCCAAGACGGGACGGGGGGCTCTGGGGCCAACGTCCTGACTTTC
TRBJ1-4	TRBV7-9	.	.	CASSFGQGNEKLFF	TGTGCCAGCAGCTTCGGGCAGGGTAATGAAAAACTGTTTTTT
TRBJ2-7	TRBV7-8	.	once	CASSRSIPADEQYF	TGTGCCAGCAGCCGAAGTATACCAGCGGACGAGCAGTACTTC
TRBJ2-7	TRBV6-5	TRBD2	.	CASSSHLAGGYSEQYF	TGTGCCAGCAGTTCGCATCTAGCGGGGGGGTATTCCGAGCAGTACTTC
TRBJ1-5	TRBV7-2	TRBD1	.	CASSLMGQGDPRQPQHF	TGTGCCAGCAGCTTAATGGGACAGGGGGACCCAAGACAGCCCCAGCATTTT
TRBJ2-4	TRBV9	TRBD1	once	CASSVDGGQGYIQYF	TGTGCCAGCAGCGTAGACGGAGGACAGGGATACATTCAGTACTTC
TRBJ2-6	TRBV5-1	.	.	CASTTGPSGANVLTF	TGCGCCAGCACAACAGGACCCTCTGGGGCCAACGTCCTGACTTTC
TRBJ1-3	TRBV6-5	.	once	CASSYGGVGGNTIYF	TGTGCCAGCAGTTACGGCGGGGTGGGGGGAAACACCATATATTTT
TRBJ1-3	TRBV15	.	.	CATSRGNAGGNTIYF	TGTGCCACCAGCAGAGGGAATGCGGGAGGAAACACCATATATTTT
TRBJ2-5	TRBV5-1	.	.	CASIQEETQYF	TGCGCCAGCATACAGGAAGAGACCCAGTACTTC
TRBJ2-2	TRBV3-1/TRBV3-2	.	.	CASSHRARGSKNTGELFF	TGTGCCAGCAGCCATCGGGCACGGGGGTCGAAGAACACCGGGGAGCTGTTTTTT
TRBJ2-7	TRBV5-4	.	.	CASSLVGGEQYF	TGTGCCAGCAGCTTGGTAGGGGGCGAGCAGTACTTC
TRBJ2-2	TRBV28	.	once	CASTSQGTNTGELFF	TGTGCCAGCACTTCCCAGGGGACGAACACCGGGGAGCTGTTTTTT
TRBJ2-1	TRBV6-2/TRBV6-3	TRBD1	.	CASSYRRTGSGEQFF	TGTGCCAGCAGTTACAGACGGACAGGGTCGGGGGAGCAGTTCTTC
TRBJ1-1	TRBV29-1	TRBD1	.	CSERQGATNTEAFF	TGCAGCGAACGACAGGGGGCTACTAACACTGAAGCTTTCTTT
TRBJ1-4	TRBV7-8	.	.	CASSPPTGRGTTNEKLFF	TGTGCCAGCAGCCCCCCCACCGGTAGGGGCACAACTAATGAAAAACTGTTTTTT
TRBJ1-1	TRBV4-2	.	.	CASSQVWNTEAFF	TGTGCCAGCAGCCAAGTCTGGAACACTGAAGCTTTCTTT
TRBJ2-3	TRBV5-1	TRBD2	.	CASSLALRLASTDTQYF	TGCGCCAGCAGCTTGGCCTTAAGACTAGCGTCAACAGATACGCAGTATTTT
TRBJ2-7	TRBV7-6	.	once	CASSIRLAYEQYF	TGTGCCAGCAGCATACGACTAGCCTACGAGCAGTACTTC
TRBJ2-5	TRBV9	.	.	CASSVGSGGGVETQYF	TGTGCCAGCAGCGTAGGTTCGGGGGGCGGGGTAGAGACCCAGTACTTC
TRBJ2-7	TRBV29-1	TRBD1	.	CSVVQRQGALGEQYF	TGCAGCGTTGTTCAACGACAGGGGGCCTTGGGCGAGCAGTACTTC
TRBJ1-4	TRBV28	TRBD1	.	CASSWTGGNEKLFF	TGTGCCAGCAGCTGGACAGGGGGAAATGAAAAACTGTTTTTT
TRBJ1-1	TRBV3-1/TRBV3-2	.	.	CASSPSYAGFVTAFF	TGTGCCAGCAGCCCTAGCTACGCGGGGTTTGTCACAGCTTTCTTT
TRBJ1-2	TRBV30	.	.	CAWRAGRLRNYGYTF	TGTGCCTGGAGGGCGGGGAGACTCCGCAACTATGGCTACACCTTC
TRBJ1-5	TRBV5-6	.	once	CASSSLNQPQHF	TGTGCCAGCAGCTCCCTAAATCAGCCCCAGCATTTT
TRBJ1-2	TRBV3-1/TRBV3-2	TRBD1	.	CASSQGQGYGYTF	TGTGCCAGCAGCCAAGGACAGGGGTATGGCTACACCTTC
TRBJ2-3	TRBV7-6	.	.	CASSHRWGGTDTQYF	TGTGCCAGCAGCCACCGGTGGGGGGGCACAGATACGCAGTATTTT
TRBJ2-3	TRBV10-3	TRBD1	.	CAIRDRGAADTQYF	TGTGCCATCAGGGACAGGGGAGCCGCAGATACGCAGTATTTT
TRBJ1-2	TRBV6-5	TRBD1	once	CASSFTGARAYGYTF	TGTGCCAGCAGTTTCACAGGGGCCCGCGCTTATGGCTACACCTTC
TRBJ2-2	TRBV7-2	TRBD2	.	CASSYGGGATGELFF	TGTGCCAGCAGCTATGGCGGGGGGGCCACCGGGGAGCTGTTTTTT